The present T cell receptor beta chain was sequenced within a study of T cell responses to AZD1222 COVID-19 vaccine. Whole-study results and caveats: Clonal diversity may have been underestimated, and the donors were mostly white British, with more females than males. Spike-specific TCR breadth and depth went up after people got two AZD1222 doses. Seropositivity was recorded at baseline in only 6 or 7 AZD1222 recipients.

TCRdb's table, derived via immunoSEQ multiplex PCR, lists solely in-frame clones and lacks some. The data contain 150,000 or so clones, about 89% of them singletons. The CDR3 is 15 residues long. The ends were cut back, 10 bases at V and 4 bases at J, with 21 bases in the middle. The germline V gene encodes CDR1 WSHSY and CDR2 SAAADI. About this clone itself: Antigen unknown.

The chain uses TRBV10-2 and TRBJ2-3; D gene unclear. The starting material was peripheral blood, obtained on day 0 of AZD1222 vaccination. The receptor was derived from an adult in good health. The CDR3 DNA follows: TGCGCCACCCTCACATCCCTACTCAAGGCAGATACGCAGTATTTT. The encoded protein is CATLTSLLKADTQYF.